Listed below are T cell receptor beta chains from one sample, sequenced in a study of T-cell memory formation after mild COVID-19. TCRdb used MiXCR to reprocess the 5' RACE reads, holding one entry per CDR3 protein. There are more than 150,000 distinct CDR3 sequences in the sample; less than 20% occur only once, and roughly 3.9% lies in the top ten. Sequencing input: PBMCs or a T cell subset sorted from them (not recorded which). Every receptor here comes from a man younger than 35 who had mild COVID-19 (a few samples of this study predate the infection). Cell type and time point are not known. CDR3s leave out the opening cysteine and the closing phenylalanine or tryptophan. Each record gives: J gene, V gene, CDR3 protein.

>TRBJ2-1|TRBV7-2
ASSLGRGGNNEQF
>TRBJ2-3|TRBV6-2/TRBV6-3
ASRRLATDTQY
>TRBJ1-4|TRBV5-1
ASSYDSTNEKLF
>TRBJ2-2|TRBV20-1
SARGTVTGELF
>TRBJ1-5|TRBV12-3/TRBV12-4
ASSFGSYSNQPQH
>TRBJ1-1|TRBV2
ASSTTGTPNTEAF
>TRBJ2-6|TRBV6-5
ASRAGRGSGANVLT
>TRBJ2-3|TRBV6-5
ASSYWGGRTDTQY
>TRBJ2-4|TRBV6-5
ASSYSGRGAKNIQY
>TRBJ2-1|TRBV11-2
ASSTHLAGDGEQF
>TRBJ1-5|TRBV6-5
ASRRTGGAPQH
>TRBJ2-1|TRBV3-1
ASSRPGGSYNEQF
>TRBJ2-2|TRBV27
ASSPQIWGGELF
>TRBJ2-1|TRBV7-2
ASSLLAGVLF
>TRBJ2-2|TRBV4-2
ASSQEGSGELF
>TRBJ2-3|TRBV6-2/TRBV6-3
ASSGGGAGEDTQY
>TRBJ1-1|TRBV5-6
ASSFGGGDF
>TRBJ2-7|TRBV7-2
ASSPDRGGTYEQY
>TRBJ2-2|TRBV5-1
ASSLEFSGAGELF